A selection of T cell receptor beta chains follows, all from one sample in a study of CD4+ T cells in melanoma. Clones were sequenced by immunoSEQ multiplex PCR, and TCRdb holds only the in-frame ones, with some missing. The sample has some 12,000 clones; about 66% are singletons. The sequenced sample was cells from a culture (not recorded whether cultured in vitro). These receptors came from a human donor with melanoma. CDR3s include the opening cysteine and the closing phenylalanine or tryptophan. The D gene is left open where the match is weak. Clone size appears in some rows only: once, few, many, or a class for an expanded clone.

V	size	D	J	CDR3	DNA
TRBV27	few	TRBD1	TRBJ2-7	CASSRRGSGYEQYF	TGTGCCAGCAGCCGCAGGGGGAGTGGATACGAGCAGTACTTC
TRBV19	-	-	TRBJ1-5	CASISQGGSNQPQHF	TGTGCCAGTATTTCACAGGGAGGGAGCAATCAGCCCCAGCATTTT
TRBV19	once	TRBD1	TRBJ1-2	CASRTTGIGYGYTF	TGTGCCAGTAGAACGACAGGGATCGGCTATGGCTACACCTTC
TRBV7-3	-	TRBD2	TRBJ2-1	CASSRNSGGVNEQFF	TGTGCCAGCAGCCGGAACAGCGGGGGGGTCAATGAGCAGTTCTTC
TRBV6-1	-	-	TRBJ2-3	CASSEIDSHTQYF	TGTGCCAGCAGTGAAATAGATTCCCATACGCAGTATTTT
TRBV11-2	-	-	TRBJ1-2	CASSFVIVGGRGGYTF	TGTGCCAGCAGTTTCGTAATCGTAGGGGGACGAGGTGGCTACACCTTC
TRBV7-2	-	-	TRBJ2-2	CASSLDGLGTGELFF	TGTGCCAGCAGCTTAGATGGACTGGGTACCGGGGAGCTGTTTTTT
TRBV20-1	-	-	TRBJ2-3	CSAQRADTQYF	TGCAGTGCACAAAGGGCAGATACGCAGTATTTT
TRBV11-2	-	TRBD2	TRBJ2-3	CASSLGVAGGLTDTQYF	TGTGCCAGCAGCTTAGGTGTAGCGGGGGGACTCACAGATACGCAGTATTTT
TRBV7-2	-	-	TRBJ2-7	CASSLWYEQYF	TGTGCCAGCAGCTTATGGTACGAGCAGTACTTC
TRBV6-5	-	-	TRBJ2-5	CASSLAGETQYF	TGTGCCAGCAGCCTGGCCGGGGAGACCCAGTACTTC
TRBV6-6	-	-	TRBJ1-2	CASSYGTSPSNPYYTF	TGTGCCAGCAGTTACGGGACATCCCCGTCCAATCCATACTACACCTTC
TRBV19	-	TRBD2	TRBJ2-4	CASSILAGGLAKNIQYF	TGTGCCAGTAGTATCTTAGCGGGGGGTCTAGCCAAAAACATTCAGTACTTC
TRBV14	-	-	TRBJ1-1	CASSQQLNTEAFF	TGTGCCAGCAGCCAACAGCTGAACACTGAAGCTTTCTTT
TRBV2	few	-	TRBJ2-1	CASMDGVSLDYNEQFF	TGTGCCAGCATGGACGGAGTGAGCCTCGATTACAATGAGCAGTTCTTC
TRBV30	-	TRBD1	TRBJ1-6	CAWSRQGLSSYNSPLHF	TGTGCCTGGAGCAGACAGGGGTTGAGCTCCTATAATTCACCCCTCCACTTT
TRBV2	-	TRBD1	TRBJ2-7	CASRKGQDSYEQYF	TGTGCCAGCAGGAAGGGACAGGACTCCTACGAGCAGTACTTC
TRBV13	-	-	TRBJ2-1	CASSERRYNEQFF	TGTGCCAGCAGTGAACGCCGGTACAATGAGCAGTTCTTC
TRBV2	medium-sized	-	TRBJ2-7	CASVGALSYEQYF	TGTGCCAGCGTGGGCGCGTTGAGCTACGAGCAGTACTTC
TRBV4-1	-	-	TRBJ1-5	CASSQDGGIGNQPQHF	TGCGCCAGCAGCCAAGATGGGGGGATCGGCAATCAGCCCCAGCATTTT
TRBV18	-	TRBD1	TRBJ1-2	CASSPPGTALYGYTF	TGTGCCAGCTCACCCCCCGGGACAGCGCTCTATGGCTACACCTTC
TRBV7-2	few	-	TRBJ1-1	CASSFTVNTEAFF	TGTGCCAGCAGCTTTACAGTGAACACTGAAGCTTTCTTT
TRBV6-1	-	-	TRBJ1-6	CASSAGQSYSPLHF	TGTGCCAGCAGTGCAGGACAGAGTTACTCACCCCTCCACTTT
TRBV15	-	-	TRBJ1-5	CATSRVQQPQHF	TGTGCCACCAGCAGAGTACAGCAGCCCCAGCATTTT
TRBV11-2	-	-	TRBJ2-7	CASSFLLQQGISSYEQYF	TGTGCCAGCAGCTTCCTTTTACAACAGGGCATCAGCTCCTACGAGCAGTACTTC
TRBV7-9	-	-	TRBJ2-5	CASSRRGIGETQYF	TGTGCCAGCAGCCGACGGGGGATAGGAGAGACCCAGTACTTC
TRBV7-9	few	-	TRBJ2-5	CASSSVKARLETQYF	TGTGCCAGCAGCTCAGTGAAGGCGCGGTTGGAGACCCAGTACTTC
TRBV4-1	few	TRBD1	TRBJ1-1	CASRVTGMNTEAFF	TGCGCCAGCAGGGTGACAGGGATGAACACTGAAGCTTTCTTT
TRBV5-1	few	-	TRBJ1-1	CATRTHTANTEAFF	TGCGCCACCAGGACCCATACAGCGAACACTGAAGCTTTCTTT
TRBV9	-	-	TRBJ1-4	CASSAGITNEKLFF	TGTGCCAGCAGCGCAGGGATCACTAATGAAAAACTGTTTTTT
TRBV9	-	TRBD2	TRBJ2-2	CASQGGGAGTGELFF	TGTGCCAGCCAAGGCGGGGGGGCGGGGACCGGGGAGCTGTTTTTT
TRBV9	-	-	TRBJ1-5	CASSVGPNQPQHF	TGTGCCAGCAGCGTAGGTCCCAATCAGCCCCAGCATTTT
TRBV5-4	once	TRBD2	TRBJ2-5	CASSKRAGLQETQYF	TGTGCCAGCAGTAAAAGAGCGGGGCTCCAAGAGACCCAGTACTTC
TRBV6-6	-	TRBD1	TRBJ2-7	CASSGRRDRGEQYF	TGTGCCAGCAGTGGACGCCGGGACAGGGGCGAGCAGTACTTC
TRBV18	-	TRBD2	TRBJ2-3	CASSPPSSGGDHTQYF	TGTGCCAGCTCACCACCGTCTAGCGGGGGAGATCATACGCAGTATTTT
TRBV5-4	-	-	TRBJ2-5	CASSPLAAGGETQYF	TGTGCCAGCAGCCCACTGGCGGCCGGCGGAGAGACCCAGTACTTC
TRBV7-2	few	-	TRBJ2-5	CASGLIRQETQYF	TGTGCCAGCGGCCTAATACGACAAGAGACCCAGTACTTC
TRBV4-2	few	TRBD2	TRBJ2-3	CASSLGLETDTQYF	TGTGCCAGCAGCCTCGGACTAGAGACAGATACGCAGTATTTT
TRBV7-6	-	-	TRBJ2-6	CASSLISGANVLTF	TGTGCCAGCAGCTTAATATCTGGGGCCAACGTCCTGACTTTC
TRBV2	few	-	TRBJ1-5	CASSRSVGNQPQHF	TGTGCCAGCAGTCGGTCGGTTGGCAATCAGCCCCAGCATTTT
TRBV5-4	few	TRBD1	TRBJ1-2	CASSFDRTGISYTF	TGTGCCAGCAGCTTTGATCGGACAGGGATAAGCTACACCTTC
TRBV15	-	-	TRBJ1-6	CATSRVPNSPLHF	TGTGCCACCAGCAGAGTCCCTAATTCACCCCTCCACTTT